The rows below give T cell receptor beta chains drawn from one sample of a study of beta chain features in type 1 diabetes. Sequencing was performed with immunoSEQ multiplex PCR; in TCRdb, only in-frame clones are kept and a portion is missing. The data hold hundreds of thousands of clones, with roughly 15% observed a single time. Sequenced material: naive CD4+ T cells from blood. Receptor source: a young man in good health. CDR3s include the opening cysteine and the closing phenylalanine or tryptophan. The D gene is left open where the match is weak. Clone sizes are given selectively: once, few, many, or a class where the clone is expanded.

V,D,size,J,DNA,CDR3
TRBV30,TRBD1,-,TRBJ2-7,TGTGCCTGGCGGGGACAGGGGACTGCCTACGAGCAGTACTTC,CAWRGQGTAYEQYF
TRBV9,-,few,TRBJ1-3,TGTGCCAGCAGCGTAGATGAAGGGCAGAGAGTCACCATATATTTT,CASSVDEGQRVTIYF
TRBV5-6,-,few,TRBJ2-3,TGTGCCAGCAGCTTGACCACAGATACGCAGTATTTT,CASSLTTDTQYF
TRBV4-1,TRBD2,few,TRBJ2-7,TGCGCCAGCAGCCATCCCGGCGGGACTAGCGGGGCCTACGAGCAGTACTTC,CASSHPGGTSGAYEQYF
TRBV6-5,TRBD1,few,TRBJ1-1,TGTGCCAGCAGGAGTATGGGACAGATTAACACTGAAGCTTTCTTT,CASRSMGQINTEAFF
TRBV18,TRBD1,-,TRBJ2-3,TGTGCCAGCTCACCAATAAGATCGGGACAGGGCCCAGATACGCAGTATTTT,CASSPIRSGQGPDTQYF
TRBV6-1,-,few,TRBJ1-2,TGTGCCAGCAGTCTGCAGGGTAGAGGCTACACCTTC,CASSLQGRGYTF
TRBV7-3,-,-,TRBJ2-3,TGTGCCAGCAGTTTGGGACCCGGGGCTGGCGATACGCAGTATTTT,CASSLGPGAGDTQYF
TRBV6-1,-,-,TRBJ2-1,TGTGCCAGCAGTTTACCTCTAGGAGGAGGTGAGCAGTTCTTC,CASSLPLGGGEQFF
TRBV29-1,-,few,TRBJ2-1,TGCAGCACAAAGGGATACTCCTACAATGAGCAGTTCTTC,CSTKGYSYNEQFF
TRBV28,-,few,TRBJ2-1,TGTGCCAGCAGTTTAACAGGAAACTACAATGAGCAGTTCTTC,CASSLTGNYNEQFF
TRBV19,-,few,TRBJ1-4,TGTGCCAGTAGACAAGTTGCAACTAATGAAAAACTGTTTTTT,CASRQVATNEKLFF
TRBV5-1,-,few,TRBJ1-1,TGCGCCAGCAGCTTGGATCCAGGGAGTGAAGCTTTCTTT,CASSLDPGSEAFF
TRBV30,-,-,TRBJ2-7,TGTGCCTGGAGTGTACGGGGGTGGCGGAACCTTTACGAGCAGTACTTC,CAWSVRGWRNLYEQYF
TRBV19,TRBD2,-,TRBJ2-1,TGTGCCAGCTCTTCTCCTGGGGCTAGCGGGTTCTCGCGCAATGAGCAGTTCTTC,CASSSPGASGFSRNEQFF
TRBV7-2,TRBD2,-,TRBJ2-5,TGTGCCAGCAGCCGACTAGTGGGGGGGGAGACCCAGTACTTC,CASSRLVGGETQYF
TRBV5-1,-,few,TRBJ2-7,TGCGCCAGCAGCCCCTCGAGCCCAGGGTCCGGAACCTACGAGCAGTACTTC,CASSPSSPGSGTYEQYF
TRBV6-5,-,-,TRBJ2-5,TGTGCCAGCACCCCGGCAGTATTGGGAGAGACCCAGTACTTC,CASTPAVLGETQYF
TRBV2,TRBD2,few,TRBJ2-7,TGTGCCAGCAGTGTCGAGCGGGGGGACTACGAGCAGTACTTC,CASSVERGDYEQYF
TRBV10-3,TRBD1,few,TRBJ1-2,TGTGCCATAAGGACAGGGGGCTCTGGCTACACCTTC,CAIRTGGSGYTF
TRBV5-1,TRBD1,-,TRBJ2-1,TGCGCCAGCAGCTTGGGGACAGGGTCTCCGAGCTCCTACAATGAGCAGTTCTTC,CASSLGTGSPSSYNEQFF
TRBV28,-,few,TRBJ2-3,TGTGCCAGCAGTCTCCCGCCAATAGATACGCAGTATTTT,CASSLPPIDTQYF
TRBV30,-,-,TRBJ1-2,TGTGCCTGGAGTGGGCAGGGGAACGCTCATATATGGTGTCCCACCTTC,CAWSGQGNAHIWCPTF
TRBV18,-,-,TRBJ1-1,TGTGCCAGCTCACCAGACATTTATCCGAACACTGAAGCTTTCTTT,CASSPDIYPNTEAFF
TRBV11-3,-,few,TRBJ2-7,TGTGCCAGCAGCTTAGAGGCGGAGTACGAGCAGTACTTC,CASSLEAEYEQYF
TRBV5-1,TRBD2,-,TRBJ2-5,TGCGCCAGCAGCGTTCTAGCGGGCCGCGGTGAGACCCAGTACTTC,CASSVLAGRGETQYF
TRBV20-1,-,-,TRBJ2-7,TGCAGTGCTAGCCCCGGCTACGAGCAGTACTTC,CSASPGYEQYF
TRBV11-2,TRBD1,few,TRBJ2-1,TGTGCCAGCAGCTTAGTTACAGGGGGCCGGTTCTTC,CASSLVTGGRFF
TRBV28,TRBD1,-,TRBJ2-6,TGTGCCAGCAGTTTATCCTCCGGGACAGGGGGCGCTGGGGCCAACGTCCTGACTTTC,CASSLSSGTGGAGANVLTF
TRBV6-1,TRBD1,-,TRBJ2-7,TGTGCCAGCAGGCGCGGGGACAGGGAGCAGTACTTC,CASRRGDREQYF
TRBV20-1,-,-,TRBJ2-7,TGCAGTGCTAGACTCTACGAGCAGTACTTC,CSARLYEQYF
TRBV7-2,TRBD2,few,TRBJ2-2,TGTGCCAGCAGCTTAGTACCGGGACTAGCGACCGGGGAGCTGTTTTTT,CASSLVPGLATGELFF
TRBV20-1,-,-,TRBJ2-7,TGCAGTGCTGTCCTCCTGGGGCAGTACTTC,CSAVLLGQYF
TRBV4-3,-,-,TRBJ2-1,TGCGCCAGCAGCCAAGAGTCTGGGGGAGGGGGATCCTACAATGAGCAGTTCTTC,CASSQESGGGGSYNEQFF
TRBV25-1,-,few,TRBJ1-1,TGTGCCAGCAGCGCGGGGGGAGGGATTGAAGCTTTCTTT,CASSAGGGIEAFF
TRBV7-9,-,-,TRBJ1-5,TGTGCCAGCAGCTCGGTCAACAATCAGCCCCAGCATTTT,CASSSVNNQPQHF
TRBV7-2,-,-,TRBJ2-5,TGTGCCAGCAGCTTCGAAAGGGGGGAGACCCAGTACTTC,CASSFERGETQYF
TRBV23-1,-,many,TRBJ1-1,TGCGCCAGCATCAGGCGGGAAGAAGCTTTCTTT,CASIRREEAFF
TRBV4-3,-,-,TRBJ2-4,TGCGCCAGCAGTCTAGGCCGCGGCGGAGCCAAAAACATTCAGTACTTC,CASSLGRGGAKNIQYF
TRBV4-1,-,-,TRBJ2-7,TGCGCCAGCAGCCAAGCCCGACTAGGCCACGAGCAGTACTTC,CASSQARLGHEQYF
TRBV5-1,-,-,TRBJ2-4,TGCGCCAGCAGCTTGGGTGGCAGCAGCAAAAACATTCAGTACTTC,CASSLGGSSKNIQYF
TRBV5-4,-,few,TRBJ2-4,TGTGCCAGCAGCTTGGAGACCCAAGGGGCTACCAAAAACATTCAGTACTTC,CASSLETQGATKNIQYF
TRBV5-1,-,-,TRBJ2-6,TGCGCCAGCAGCTTTATGGACAGTACCCAGTCTGGGGCCAACGTCCTGACTTTC,CASSFMDSTQSGANVLTF
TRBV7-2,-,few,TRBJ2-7,TGTGCCAGCAGCTTAGATAACGAGCAGTACTTC,CASSLDNEQYF
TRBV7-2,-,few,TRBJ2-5,TGTGCCAGCAGACGGCCGGGGCTAGTTGCGAAGACCCAGTACTTC,CASRRPGLVAKTQYF
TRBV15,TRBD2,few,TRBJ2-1,TGTGCCACCAGCAGAGGCCTCGGGACTAAGTACAATGAGCAGTTCTTC,CATSRGLGTKYNEQFF
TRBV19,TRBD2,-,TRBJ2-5,TGTGCCAGTAGTATAGCTCTACTAGCGGGGAAAGAGACCCAGTACTTC,CASSIALLAGKETQYF
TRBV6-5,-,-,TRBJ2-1,TGTGCCAGCAGGGAGATGGGAGGCCGTTACAATGAGCAGTTCTTC,CASREMGGRYNEQFF
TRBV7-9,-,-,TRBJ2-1,TGTGCCAGCAAGGAGACGGGGAGAGCGCCCAGCTCCTACAATGAGCAGTTCTTC,CASKETGRAPSSYNEQFF
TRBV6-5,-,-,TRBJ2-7,TGTGCCAGCAGTTACCTCCTTGTCGGCGGAACATACGAGCAGTACTTC,CASSYLLVGGTYEQYF
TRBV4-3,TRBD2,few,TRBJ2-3,TGCGCCAGCAGCCCGCAGATAGCGGGAGGTAGAACAGATACGCAGTATTTT,CASSPQIAGGRTDTQYF